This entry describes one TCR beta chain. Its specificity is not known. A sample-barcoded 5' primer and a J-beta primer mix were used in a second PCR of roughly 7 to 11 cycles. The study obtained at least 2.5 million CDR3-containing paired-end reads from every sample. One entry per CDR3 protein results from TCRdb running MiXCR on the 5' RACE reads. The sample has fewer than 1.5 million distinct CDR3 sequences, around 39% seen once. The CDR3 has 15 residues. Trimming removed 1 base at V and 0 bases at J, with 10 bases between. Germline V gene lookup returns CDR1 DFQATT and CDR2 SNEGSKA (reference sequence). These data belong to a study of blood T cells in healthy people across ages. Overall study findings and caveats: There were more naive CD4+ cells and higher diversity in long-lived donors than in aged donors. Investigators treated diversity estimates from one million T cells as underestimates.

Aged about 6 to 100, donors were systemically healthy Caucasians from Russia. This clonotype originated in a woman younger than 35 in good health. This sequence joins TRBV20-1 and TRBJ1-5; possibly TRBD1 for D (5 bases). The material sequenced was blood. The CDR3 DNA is TGCAGTGCTAGAGTAGGAGGGGATAGCAATCAGCCCCAGCATTTT. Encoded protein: CSARVGGDSNQPQHF.